This T cell receptor beta chain was sequenced for a study of OX40 agonist ivuxolimab in advanced cancers. Germline lookup yields CDR1 SNHLY and CDR2 FYNNEI. Trimming took 4 bases from V and 2 from J, leaving 9 bases between them. The CDR3 has 15 residues. Assay: immunoSEQ multiplex PCR; the TCRdb copy retains only in-frame clones and omits some. In the table there are about 70,000 clones, about 91% of which are singletons. The source of this sequence is an adult with an advanced solid tumor such as melanoma, head and neck, liver or kidney cancer. Sample: CD4+ or CD8+ T cells sorted from blood, taken in a trial of the OX40 agonist ivuxolimab. This rearrangement joins TRBV2 to TRBJ2-6, with D maybe TRBD2 (5 bases). CDR3 sequence reads: CASSAEGAGANVLTF. In nucleotides, the CDR3 is TGTGCCAGCAGTGCTGAGGGAGCTGGGGCCAACGTCCTGACTTTC. The full variable domain, its missing parts supplied by reference TRBV2 and TRBJ2-6, is EPEVTQTPSHQVTQMGQEVILRCVPISNHLYFYWYRQILGQKVEFLVSFYNNEISEKSEIFDDQFSVERPDGSNFTLKIRSTKLEDSAMYFCASSAEGAGANVLTFGAGSRLTVL.